This T cell receptor (beta chain) originates from a study of monozygotic twins with cystic fibrosis. The CDR3 has 15 amino acids. CDR1 LGHNT and CDR2 FRNRAP come from the germline V gene. V shed 6 bases and J shed 5 bases, with 19 bases lying between them. Assay used: immunoSEQ multiplex PCR; TCRdb lists only in-frame clones, some missing. The sample contains roughly 32,000 clones, roughly 96% of which appear only once. Sequencing used blood. The TCR comes from a girl aged 2-10 years with cystic fibrosis. V usage is TRBV12-5 and J usage is TRBJ1-2; D is possibly TRBD1 (5 bases). In DNA form, the CDR3 reads TGTGCTAGTGGGAGAGCGGACACCCCGGAATATGGCTACACCTTC. Translated: CASGRADTPEYGYTF. Together with reference TRBV12-5 and TRBJ1-2, the CDR3 gives the full variable domain: DARVTQTPRHKVTEMGQEVTMRCQPILGHNTVFWYRQTMMQGLELLAYFRNRAPLDDSGMPKDRFSAEMPDATLATLKIQPSEPRDSAVYFCASGRADTPEYGYTFGSGTRLTVV.